This TCR beta chain was retrieved from a study of cytomegalovirus exposure and HLA in healthy donors. Broader study findings: TCR beta sequences reportedly predicted most subjects' HLA-A and HLA-B alleles accurately. An analysis that came later showed most CMV-associated TCR beta chains appearing HLA-restricted.

Researchers ran the PCR with 60 Vbeta and 13 Jbeta primers. How the authors handled the data: About 12 million of 80 million to 85 million unique TCR beta chains were shared, per a later count. Generated by immunoSEQ multiplex PCR, the TCRdb table keeps only in-frame clones and is missing some. V, J and clone size reflect that table, while D and trimming were determined from the DNA. The table has about 200,000 clones, approximately 86% seen once. About this clone itself: Its antigen is not known.

CDR1 and CDR2 from the germline V gene are MNHNS and SASEGT. There are 14 residues in the CDR3. The germline V and J ends were trimmed by 10 bases and 2 bases, with 18 bases remaining between them. Although they were nominally healthy when sampled, donors likely had unrecorded immune exposures. The chain uses TRBV6-1 and TRBJ2-7, with D tentatively TRBD1 (5 bases). Sequencing used PBMCs. The receptor was isolated from a woman in her 30s in good health and CMV-seronegative. The CDR3 region is CATERQPLTYEQYF. CDR3 DNA sequence: TGTGCCACCGAGAGACAGCCCTTGACCTACGAGCAGTACTTC.